These 5 T cell receptor beta chains came from one sample sequenced in a study of CD8 T cells in ankylosing spondylitis. TCRdb reanalysed the 5' RACE reads using MiXCR and keeps one entry per CDR3 protein. The sample carries 150,000 to 200,000 distinct CDR3 sequences, approximately 10% recorded once. Material: blood, either unsorted or a sorted T cell fraction (not recorded which). Source of these receptors: a male donor with ankylosing spondylitis or in good health (not recorded which).

This clonotype was seen at least ten times. This chain uses TRBV20-1 with TRBJ2-7; 8 positions match TRBD1. This CDR3 region has 13 residues. J lost 5 bases, V lost 4 bases, and 7 bases had no gene match. In germline, CDR1 is DFQATT, CDR2 SNEGSKA (reference sequence). CDR3 bases: TGCAGTGCTACAGGGGGCACTTACGACGAGCAGTACTTC. As protein: CSATGGTYDEQYF.

In this sample, this clonotype turned up many times. The chain employs TRBV27 and TRBJ2-5, with no clear D. Germline CDR1 MNHEY, CDR2 SMNVEV (reference sequence). Trimming took 5 bases from V and 5 from J, leaving 15 bases between them. This CDR3 is 14 amino acids long. CDR3: CASSPFGIGETQYF. The CDR3 nucleotides are TGTGCCAGCAGTCCTTTTGGTATTGGGGAGACCCAGTACTTC.

This clonotype was recorded many times. CDR3 sequence: CASSLLVRRNEQFF. The CDR3 DNA reads TGTGCCAGCAGTTTGCTAGTGCGTCGAAATGAGCAGTTCTTC. This chain links TRBV7-8 with TRBJ2-1; D not certain. This CDR3 comprises 14 residues. V was cut by 6 bases and J by 7 bases, with 16 bases left in between. Looked up from germline, CDR1 is SGHVS and CDR2 is FQNEAQ.

This clonotype was picked up many times. V is TRBV20-1 and J is TRBJ2-7; TRBD1 matches at 9 bases. From germline, CDR1 is DFQATT and CDR2 SNEGSKA (reference sequence). V dropped 5 bases and J dropped 2; count of bases not matched to a gene: 4. The CDR3 is 13 amino acids. The CDR3 is CSAPRTGAYEQYF. The CDR3 coding sequence is TGCAGTGCTCCCCGGACAGGGGCCTACGAGCAGTACTTC.

The sample holds many counts of this clonotype. The chain has TRBV5-1 and TRBJ2-2; perhaps TRBD2 as D (6 bases). CDR1 SGHRS and CDR2 YFSETQ come from the germline V gene. The V and J ends lost 5 bases and 5 bases respectively, with 10 bases between them. CDR3 length: 13 amino acids. The CDR3 protein is CASSGSGTGELFF. Written as DNA, the CDR3 is TGCGCCAGCAGTGGTAGCGGTACCGGGGAGCTGTTTTTT.